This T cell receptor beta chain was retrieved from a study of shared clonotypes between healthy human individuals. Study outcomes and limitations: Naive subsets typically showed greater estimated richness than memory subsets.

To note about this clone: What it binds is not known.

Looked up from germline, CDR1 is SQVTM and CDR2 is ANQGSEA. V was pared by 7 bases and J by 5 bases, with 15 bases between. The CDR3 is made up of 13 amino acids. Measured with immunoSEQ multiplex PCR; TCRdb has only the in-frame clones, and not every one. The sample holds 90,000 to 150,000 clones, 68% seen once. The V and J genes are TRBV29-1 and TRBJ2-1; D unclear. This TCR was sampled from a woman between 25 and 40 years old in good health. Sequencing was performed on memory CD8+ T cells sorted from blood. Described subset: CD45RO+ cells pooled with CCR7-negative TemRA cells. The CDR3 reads CSGTDAVNNEQFF. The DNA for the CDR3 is TGCAGCGGGACGGATGCGGTGAACAATGAGCAGTTCTTC.